Below are 28 T cell receptor beta chains sequenced from a single sample in a study of blood T cell repertoires in COVID-19. Profiling relied on immunoSEQ multiplex PCR, and the TCRdb table lists in-frame clones only, not all of them. The sample yields about 120,000 clones, 90% seen once. The sequenced sample was peripheral blood. These receptors all come from a woman in her sixties with COVID-19, enrolled during active disease.

The V call is TRBV5-1, the J call TRBJ2-3, with 7 bases fitting TRBD2. V trimming: 4 bases; J trimming: 6 bases; junction bases outside the gene matches: 14. The germline V gene encodes CDR1 SGHRS and CDR2 YFSETQ. This CDR3 is built from 16 residues. CDR3 nucleotides: TGCGCCAGCAGCCCAAACGGACTAGTTTATGGGGATACGCAGTATTTT. It is translated as CASSPNGLVYGDTQYF.

The chain employs TRBV7-9 and TRBJ2-7; D perhaps matches TRBD1 (5 bases). Trimming took off 4 bases at V and 0 bases at J, with 19 bases between the two ends. Germline V lookup: CDR1 SEHNR, CDR2 FQNEAQ (reference sequence). The CDR3 is 17 residues long. The CDR3 is CASSSNFRQSSSYEQYF. As DNA, the CDR3 is TGTGCCAGCAGCTCCAACTTCCGACAGTCCAGCTCCTACGAGCAGTACTTC.

The V gene is TRBV7-9, the J gene TRBJ1-1, with 9 positions matching TRBD1. V was pared by 5 bases and J by 6 bases, with 10 bases of the junction left unmatched. This CDR3 contains 15 residues. The V gene's germline CDR1 is SEHNR and CDR2 FQNEAQ (reference sequence). The CDR3 is CASSPGTGRVSEAFF. Written as DNA, the CDR3 is TGTGCCAGCAGCCCCGGGACAGGGAGGGTGTCTGAAGCTTTCTTT.

The rearrangement uses TRBV6-2 or TRBV6-3 and TRBJ1-1; no clear D gene. V lost 4 bases and J lost 4, with 7 bases in between. This CDR3 contains 12 residues. Per the germline V gene, CDR1 is MNHEY and CDR2 is SVGEGT. The chain's CDR3 is CASSSVATEAFF. The CDR3 region has the DNA TGTGCCAGCAGTTCTGTGGCCACTGAAGCTTTCTTT.

This clone appeared a single time. The chain links TRBV14 to TRBJ1-1; possible D gene TRBD1, 6 bases. The V gene lost 1 base and the J gene lost 2 bases, with 11 bases spanning the gap. The CDR3 extends over 15 amino acids. Germline V gene sequence: CDR1 SGHDN, CDR2 FVKESK. The CDR3 DNA is TGTGCCAGCAGCCAAGTGGCCAGGGGCAACACTGAAGCTTTCTTT. Translation: CASSQVARGNTEAFF.

This chain links TRBV15 with TRBJ2-1; TRBD2 matches 9 bases. This CDR3 contains 19 residues. Germline trimming cut 0 bases from V and 4 bases from J; bases unmatched to any gene: 13. Germline V CDR1 and CDR2: LNHNV, YYDKDF (reference sequence). Here the CDR3 DNA reads TGTGCCACCAGCAGAGATCGCCCCAATTTAGCGGGGGCGTACAATGAGCAGTTCTTC. It yields the protein CATSRDRPNLAGAYNEQFF.

This clone was recorded only once. The rearrangement uses TRBV6-2 or TRBV6-3 and TRBJ2-6, with 10 positions matching TRBD1. The CDR3 has 18 residues. The germline V gene encodes CDR1 MNHEY and CDR2 SVGEGT. Trimming cost V 4 bases and J 3 bases; bases outside gene matches: 9. For the CDR3, the DNA is TGTGCCAGCAGTTTAGTTGGGACAGGGGAAGGTGGGGCCAACGTCCTGACTTTC. Residues: CASSLVGTGEGGANVLTF.

This clone has only one observation. CDR3 residues: CASKDSGGPTDTQYF. Written as DNA, the CDR3 is TGTGCCAGTAAGGATAGCGGGGGGCCCACAGATACGCAGTATTTT. J is TRBJ2-3 and V is TRBV19; 10 bases map to TRBD2. This CDR3 is 15 amino acids long. V lost 7 bases, J lost 2 bases, and 6 bases stayed unmatched. CDR1 and CDR2 from the germline V gene are LNHDA and SQIVND (reference sequence). The full variable domain, in which reference TRBV19 and TRBJ2-3 provide the parts outside the CDR3, is DGGITQSPKYLFRKEGQNVTLSCEQNLNHDAMYWYRQDPGQGLRLIYYSQIVNDFQKGDIAEGYSVSREKKESFPLTVTSAQKNPTAFYLCASKDSGGPTDTQYFGPGTRLTVL.

This clone was seen only a few times. The chain couples TRBV21-1 to TRBJ1-2. TRBV21-1 is classified as a pseudogene. The CDR3 runs 16 residues. DNA for the CDR3: TGTGCCAGCAGCAATGTGACCGGGAGGAGTCACTATGGCTACACCTTC. This codes for CASSNVTGRSHYGYTF.

CDR3 in amino acids: CASSRGVIGLAQGETQYF. CDR3 DNA sequence: TGTGCCAGCAGCCGGGGGGTTATAGGACTGGCCCAAGGAGAGACCCAGTACTTC. The chain uses TRBV7-2 and TRBJ2-5, with TRBD2 matching over 7 bases. Trimming cost V 5 bases and J 4 bases; bases outside gene matches: 19. Germline CDR1 reads SGHTA; CDR2 reads FQGNSA. CDR3 length: 18 amino acids.

The chain recombines TRBV30 with TRBJ1-3; a weak D match, TRBD1 (6 bases). V was shortened by 0 bases and J by 4 bases, with 13 bases between the two germline ends. The CDR3 length is 15 residues. Germline-derived CDR1 and CDR2 are GTSNPN and SVGIG (reference sequence). CDR3 amino acids: CAWSVRGSGGNTIYF. CDR3 in DNA: TGTGCCTGGAGTGTGAGGGGGTCCGGGGGAAACACCATATATTTT.

The rearrangement links TRBV7-3 to TRBJ2-6, with D possibly matching TRBD1 (6 bases). V lost 4 bases to trimming and J lost 2 bases, with 15 bases between them. The CDR3 consists of 17 residues. CDR1 and CDR2 (germline): SGHTA, FQGTGA. CDR3 nucleotides: TGTGCCAGCAGCTCGAATCCTTGGACAGCTGGGGCCAACGTCCTGACTTTC. It translates to CASSSNPWTAGANVLTF. Full variable domain (remainder filled in from reference TRBV7-3 and TRBJ2-6): GAGVSQTPSNKVTEKGKYVELRCDPISGHTALYWYRQSLGQGPEFLIYFQGTGAADDSGLPNDRFFAVRPEGSVSTLKIQRTERGDSAVYLCASSSNPWTAGANVLTFGAGSRLTVL.

This chain uses TRBV18 with TRBJ1-2; D may be TRBD1 (6 bases). CDR3 length equals 15 residues. CDR1 is KGHSH, CDR2 LQKENI, per germline. The germline V and J ends were trimmed by 0 bases and 2 bases, with 10 bases remaining between them. The CDR3 reads CASSPPHRANYGYTF. The CDR3 DNA is TGTGCCAGCTCACCACCGCACAGGGCCAACTATGGCTACACCTTC.

The chain uses TRBV5-4 and TRBJ1-2, with D unresolved. The germline V gene encodes CDR1 SGHNT and CDR2 YYREEE (reference sequence). Trimming removed 4 bases from V and 2 bases from J, with 12 bases in between. The CDR3 length is 14 residues. In DNA, the CDR3 is TGTGCCAGCAGCCGGCCGGGAACCAACTATGGCTACACCTTC. Amino acids: CASSRPGTNYGYTF.

This clone was seen only a few times. The rearrangement links TRBV6-2 or TRBV6-3 to TRBJ1-5; tentative D call: TRBD1 (5 bases). V was clipped by 2 bases and J by 7 bases, with 9 bases between them. This CDR3 comprises 13 residues. The germline CDR1 and CDR2 sequences are MNHEY and SVGEGT. CDR3 in amino acids: CASSYTGLQPQHF. In DNA, the CDR3 is TGTGCCAGCAGTTACACAGGCCTACAGCCCCAGCATTTT.

This chain joins TRBV18 and TRBJ2-2; 8 bases line up with TRBD1. V trimming: 3 bases; J trimming: 3 bases; junction bases outside the gene matches: 3. This CDR3 comprises 15 residues. Germline assignment: CDR1 KGHSH and CDR2 LQKENI. CDR3 sequence reads: CASSPTGADTGELFF. The CDR3 DNA reads TGTGCCAGCTCACCGACAGGGGCGGACACCGGGGAGCTGTTTTTT.

The rearrangement uses TRBV11-2 and TRBJ2-3; D might be TRBD1 (6 bases). The CDR3 runs 15 residues. The germline V and J ends were trimmed by 1 base and 9 bases, with 17 bases remaining between them. Germline V CDR1 and CDR2: SGHAT, FQNNGV. CDR3 coding DNA: TGTGCCAGCAGCTTAGGGTTCAGGGGCGACGGGACGCAGTATTTT. It yields the protein CASSLGFRGDGTQYF.

The CDR3 reads CASSPAPPGTETQYF. The CDR3 nucleotides read TGTGCCAGCTCACCTGCTCCGCCAGGAACAGAGACCCAGTACTTC. This chain uses TRBV18 with TRBJ2-5; D call uncertain. The CDR3 totals 15 residues. Trimming removed 3 bases from V and 4 bases from J, with 15 bases in between. The germline CDR1 and CDR2 sequences are KGHSH and LQKENI.

The chain couples TRBV6-5 to TRBJ2-7, with D maybe TRBD1 (6 bases). The CDR3 runs 13 residues. Germline CDR1 MNHEY, CDR2 SVGAGI. V dropped 8 bases and J dropped 1 base, with 12 bases sitting between them. The DNA for the CDR3 is TGTGCCAGCGGACAGATCCATTCCTACGAGCAGTACTTC. Translated: CASGQIHSYEQYF.

V is TRBV6-2 or TRBV6-3 and J is TRBJ1-4; D is perhaps TRBD1 (5 bases). Trimming stripped 4 bases from V and 8 bases from J, with 14 bases between. Germline V CDR1 and CDR2: MNHEY, SVGEGT. The CDR3 is 14 amino acids. CDR3 protein: CASSSAGWEEKLFF. The CDR3 DNA is TGTGCCAGCAGTTCGGCAGGGTGGGAAGAAAAACTGTTTTTT.

The chain links TRBV29-1 to TRBJ2-7; tentative D call: TRBD1 (6 bases). Germline V gives CDR1 SQVTM, CDR2 ANQGSEA. Trimming left V 4 bases short and J 4 bases short, with 14 bases between. CDR3 size: 13 residues. For the CDR3, the DNA is TGCAGCGTTGCGACAGGCCGCTTTTACGAGCAGTACTTC. Amino acid sequence: CSVATGRFYEQYF.

This chain uses TRBV12-3 or TRBV12-4 with TRBJ2-1; 7 bases fit TRBD2. Germline trimming cut 6 bases from V and 9 bases from J; bases unmatched to any gene: 8. This CDR3 region has 13 residues. CDR3 sequence reads: CASRDGDYGEQFF. DNA for the CDR3: TGTGCCAGCAGAGACGGGGACTACGGTGAGCAGTTCTTC.

As DNA, the CDR3 is TGTGCCAGCAGCTCCGACAGGTCAAGTGCTGGCTACACCTTC. Amino acids: CASSSDRSSAGYTF. V is TRBV11-2 and J is TRBJ1-2, with TRBD1 as a possible D gene (6 bases). The V gene lost 4 bases and the J gene lost 7 bases, with 16 bases spanning the gap. Germline V gene lookup returns CDR1 SGHAT and CDR2 FQNNGV. The CDR3 consists of 14 residues.

This clone was seen only once. The chain carries TRBV6-5 and TRBJ2-2; 9 bases align to TRBD1. The CDR3 contains 15 residues. The germline V gene has CDR1 MNHEY and CDR2 SVGAGI. Germline trimming cut 6 bases from V and 6 bases from J; bases unmatched to any gene: 8. The CDR3, as DNA: TGTGCCAGCAGAACGGGACAGGGTGATTCCGGGGAGCTGTTTTTT. Translating gives CASRTGQGDSGELFF.

The chain is built from TRBV19 and TRBJ1-1; 8 positions agree with TRBD1. This CDR3 region has 16 residues. Germline lookup yields CDR1 LNHDA and CDR2 SQIVND (reference sequence). With V trimmed by 4 bases and J by 2 bases, 9 bases remained unmatched. CDR3 sequence (DNA): TGTGCCAGTAGTACCCCACCGACAGGGGTCAACACTGAAGCTTTCTTT. This encodes CASSTPPTGVNTEAFF. Together with reference TRBV19 and TRBJ1-1, the CDR3 gives the full variable domain: DGGITQSPKYLFRKEGQNVTLSCEQNLNHDAMYWYRQDPGQGLRLIYYSQIVNDFQKGDIAEGYSVSREKKESFPLTVTSAQKNPTAFYLCASSTPPTGVNTEAFFGQGTRLTVV.

The chain is built from TRBV25-1 and TRBJ1-2; D is perhaps TRBD1 (6 bases). In germline, CDR1 is MGHDK, CDR2 SYGVNS. V gave up 4 bases and J gave up 6 bases, with 12 bases separating them. CDR3 length equals 13 residues. CDR3 nucleotides: TGTGCCAGCAGTGGGACAGTTATGAATGGCTACACCTTC. Its translation is CASSGTVMNGYTF.

This chain links TRBV4-1 with TRBJ1-3, with a possible D match to TRBD1 (6 bases). The CDR3 runs to 17 residues. The V gene lost 2 bases and the J gene lost 1 base, with 15 bases spanning the gap. Germline V gives CDR1 MGHRA, CDR2 YSYEKL. The CDR3 loop reads CASSQSGGRGSGNTIYF. CDR3 DNA: TGCGCCAGCAGCCAATCTGGGGGCAGAGGGTCTGGAAACACCATATATTTT.

This sequence joins TRBV10-3 and TRBJ1-3, with D uncertain. The CDR3 loop spans 19 amino acids. The V end lost 7 bases, the J end lost 1 base, and 26 bases lay between the germline ends. In germline, CDR1 is ENHRY, CDR2 SYGVKD. This chain's CDR3 is CAINLGADSLSQSGNTIYF. The CDR3 DNA sequence: TGTGCCATCAACCTAGGAGCAGACTCCCTCTCGCAATCTGGAAACACCATATATTTT.